The 7 T cell receptor beta chains given below trace back to one sample, sequenced in a study of cytomegalovirus exposure and HLA in healthy donors. PCR primers comprised 60 Vbeta and 13 Jbeta primers. Sequenced by immunoSEQ multiplex PCR; TCRdb stores in-frame clones only, minus some. Of about 110,000 clones detected, approximately 78% appear once; the ten largest clones hold about a fifth. The material sequenced was PBMCs. Source of these receptors: a man aged 25 to 45 in good health and CMV-seropositive.

This CDR3 reads CASSAQGEIYEQYF. The CDR3 DNA reads as TGTGCCAGCAGTGCACAGGGGGAAATCTACGAGCAGTACTTC. The chain uses TRBV25-1 and TRBJ2-7, with 8 bases aligning to TRBD1. Losses at the gene ends were 4 bases for V and 3 bases for J; bases not matched to a gene: 5. Germline CDR1 reads MGHDK; CDR2 reads SYGVNS. The CDR3 loop spans 14 amino acids.

The rearrangement uses TRBV7-6 and TRBJ2-5; 12 positions match TRBD1. V was clipped by 4 bases and J by 3 bases; unmatched bases: 6. The CDR3 loop spans 16 amino acids. Germline V gene lookup returns CDR1 SGHVS and CDR2 FNYEAQ. The DNA for the CDR3 is TGTGCCAGCAGCTCCATGGGACAGGGGGCTAAAGAGACCCAGTACTTC. Translated, it gives CASSSMGQGAKETQYF.

This clone was detected a few times. The chain is built from TRBV25-1 and TRBJ1-1; D is ambiguous. V was cut by 4 bases and J by 6 bases, with 15 bases left in between. There are 14 residues in the CDR3. Per the germline V gene, CDR1 is MGHDK and CDR2 is SYGVNS. CDR3 sequence: CASSVLGRSAEAFF. Here the CDR3 DNA reads TGTGCCAGCAGTGTATTAGGCAGAAGCGCTGAAGCTTTCTTT.

J is TRBJ1-1 and V is TRBV7-9; D possibly corresponds to TRBD1 (5 bases). V was shortened by 2 bases and J by 1 base, with 11 bases between the two germline ends. Germline CDR1 is SEHNR and CDR2 is FQNEAQ (reference sequence). The CDR3 is made up of 15 amino acids. The CDR3 loop reads CASSLSGPTNTEAFF. The CDR3, as DNA: TGTGCCAGCAGCTTATCAGGGCCGACGAACACTGAAGCTTTCTTT.

The gene calls are TRBV6-5 and TRBJ2-1, with D perhaps matching TRBD1 (6 bases). The CDR3 is made up of 16 amino acids. Trimming removed 0 bases from V and 8 bases from J, with 17 bases in between. The germline gives CDR1 MNHEY, CDR2 SVGAGI. In DNA form, the CDR3 reads TGTGCCAGCAGTTACTCAGGGGGTGAGGAGTTCTATGAGCAGTTCTTC. This translates into CASSYSGGEEFYEQFF.

This chain joins TRBV7-2 and TRBJ2-3, with D perhaps TRBD1 (5 bases). CDR1 and CDR2 (germline): SGHTA, FQGNSA. The V and J ends lost 1 base and 4 bases respectively, with 15 bases between them. The CDR3 has 16 residues. DNA for the CDR3: TGTGCCAGCAGCTTAGTGGCAGGGTCCCGCGCAGATACGCAGTATTTT. It yields the protein CASSLVAGSRADTQYF. The variable domain in full, completed from reference TRBV7-2 and TRBJ2-3, reads GAGVSQSPSNKVTEKGKDVELRCDPISGHTALYWYRQSLGQGLEFLIYFQGNSAPDKSGLPSDRFSAERTGGSVSTLTIQRTQQEDSAVYLCASSLVAGSRADTQYFGPGTRLTVL.

V is TRBV30 and J is TRBJ2-2; D remains unclear. Germline CDR1 and CDR2: GTSNPN and SVGIG (reference sequence). The CDR3 runs to 14 residues. V was clipped by 0 bases and J by 5 bases, with 10 bases between them. CDR3 sequence reads: CAWSVLLYTGELFF. CDR3 nucleotide sequence: TGTGCCTGGAGTGTACTACTTTATACCGGGGAGCTGTTTTTT.